These T cell receptor beta chains were read from a single sample in a study of T-cell reconstitution after alpha-beta-depleted transplantation in children. From the PCR reads, TCRdb called clonotypes with MiXCR, one entry per CDR3 protein. Here the sample spans a few hundred thousand distinct CDR3 sequences, roughly a quarter being singletons. The sequenced sample was PBMCs, mostly from graft donor cells, obtained 360 days after TCRalphabeta/CD19-depleted stem cell transplant. Receptors were obtained from a female patient aged 2-9 years who had a stem cell transplant for congenital amegakaryocytic thrombocytopenia, so the T cells may come from the graft donor. The CDR3 runs from the conserved cysteine through the conserved F or W. The order of the fields is V gene, J gene, D gene, CDR3 protein. A D gene is named only where the DNA matches it firmly.

TRBV9	TRBJ2-1	TRBD2	CASSETPRGGDEQFF
TRBV12-3/TRBV12-4	TRBJ1-2	NA	CASSLWRGPVGYTF
TRBV20-1	TRBJ1-4	NA	CSASYNEKLFF
TRBV7-2	TRBJ2-3	NA	CASSPSGVRTDTQYF
TRBV7-9	TRBJ2-1	TRBD2	CASSRKAGPSYNEQFF
TRBV29-1	TRBJ2-7	TRBD2	CSVLLAGGYEQYF
TRBV20-1	TRBJ2-3	NA	CSASRGARDTQYF
TRBV5-1	TRBJ2-1	TRBD1	CASSFSGQVGEQFF
TRBV27	TRBJ2-2	NA	CASSLSRGGELFF
TRBV28	TRBJ1-1	TRBD1	CASSFAGGYAEAFF
TRBV4-3	TRBJ1-4	NA	CASSPAGGLPNEKLFF
TRBV5-4	TRBJ2-2	TRBD2	CASGSGGPGELFF
TRBV5-5	TRBJ2-7	NA	CASSRQDYEQYF
TRBV24-1	TRBJ2-1	TRBD2	CATSEGLAMNNEQFF
TRBV4-1	TRBJ2-5	TRBD2	CASSHSGGYQETQYF
TRBV4-2	TRBJ1-1	NA	CASSHPGAEAFF
TRBV4-1	TRBJ2-1	NA	CASSQRFLPSNEQFF
TRBV4-2	TRBJ2-7	TRBD2	CASSQRLAGDHEQYF
TRBV14	TRBJ2-7	NA	CASSQGGNWYEQYF
TRBV7-2	TRBJ1-6	TRBD1	CASSAGQSLYNSPLHF
TRBV3-1	TRBJ2-5	TRBD2	CASSQVGGASGSWETQYF
TRBV29-1	TRBJ2-5	NA	CSVVQGMTQYF
TRBV7-2	TRBJ1-5	NA	CASSSVGGQPQHF
TRBV5-6	TRBJ2-3	NA	CASSYDRQDTQYF
TRBV3-1	TRBJ2-5	TRBD2	CASSPHGGDETQYF
TRBV2	TRBJ1-3	NA	CASSEDGPGDTIYF
TRBV7-2	TRBJ2-1	NA	CASSLWLGEPPFF
TRBV1	TRBJ2-1	NA	CTSSQAISDPEMDEQFF
TRBV29-1	TRBJ2-1	NA	CSVVAPDPYNEQFF
TRBV30	TRBJ2-5	TRBD1	CAWGTGGETQYF
TRBV5-1	TRBJ2-2	NA	CASSSTVSGTGTGELFF
TRBV20-1	TRBJ1-6	NA	CSARPTGSPLHF
TRBV10-3	TRBJ2-1	NA	CAIGQTVLLEQFF
TRBV7-6	TRBJ2-5	TRBD1	CASSLPHGTAGGETQYF
TRBV18	TRBJ2-1	NA	CASSPGHEQFF
TRBV3-1	TRBJ1-1	NA	CASGGTYIEAFF
TRBV28	TRBJ2-1	TRBD2	CASIPGGGLYNEQFF
TRBV4-1	TRBJ2-1	NA	CASSQPVGSEQFF
TRBV5-1	TRBJ2-2	NA	CASSLVSLKAGELFF
TRBV3-1	TRBJ2-7	NA	CASSQLSSYEQYF
TRBV12-3/TRBV12-4	TRBJ1-1	NA	CASSFLYGEGNEAFF
TRBV7-2	TRBJ2-3	TRBD1	CASTRTGGSTDTQYF
TRBV28	TRBJ1-2	NA	CASSLWTNYGYTF
TRBV9	TRBJ2-3	NA	CASSDSGSTDTQYF
TRBV28	TRBJ2-4	TRBD2	CASSGAPGLVNIQYF
TRBV4-1	TRBJ2-1	NA	CASNWGGLGNEQFF
TRBV5-1	TRBJ1-6	NA	CASSMMTENNSPLHF
TRBV7-9	TRBJ2-7	NA	CASSSTEVTYEQYF
TRBV10-3	TRBJ1-5	NA	CAISERQGNQPQHF
TRBV24-1	TRBJ2-1	NA	CQRMWVLSYNEQFF
TRBV14	TRBJ2-6	NA	CASSQVGANVLTF
TRBV20-1	TRBJ2-5	NA	CSAREKGTVIYQETQYF
TRBV5-6	TRBJ1-5	NA	CASSFGFNQPQHF
TRBV4-1	TRBJ2-1	TRBD1	CASSDRAKNNEQFF
TRBV12-3/TRBV12-4	TRBJ2-2	NA	CASSLGPGTVNTGELFF
TRBV20-1	TRBJ1-1	NA	CSASGTGTEAFF
TRBV6-5	TRBJ2-5	NA	CASSYLTQETQYF
TRBV4-1	TRBJ2-7	NA	CASSQVQGPGYEQYF
TRBV12-3/TRBV12-4	TRBJ1-2	TRBD1	CASSPTGEGGYTF